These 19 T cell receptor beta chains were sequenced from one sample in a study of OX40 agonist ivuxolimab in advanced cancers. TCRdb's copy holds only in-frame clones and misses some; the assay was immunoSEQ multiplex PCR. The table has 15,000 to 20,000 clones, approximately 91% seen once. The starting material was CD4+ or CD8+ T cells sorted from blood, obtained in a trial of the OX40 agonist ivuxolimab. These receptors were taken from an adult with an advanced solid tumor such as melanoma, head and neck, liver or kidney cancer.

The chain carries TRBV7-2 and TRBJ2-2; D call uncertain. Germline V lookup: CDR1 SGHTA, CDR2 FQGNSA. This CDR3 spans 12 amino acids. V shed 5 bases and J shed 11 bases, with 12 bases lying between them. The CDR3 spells CASSLNVGELFF. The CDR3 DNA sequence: TGTGCCAGCAGCCTAAACGTAGGAGAGCTGTTTTTT.

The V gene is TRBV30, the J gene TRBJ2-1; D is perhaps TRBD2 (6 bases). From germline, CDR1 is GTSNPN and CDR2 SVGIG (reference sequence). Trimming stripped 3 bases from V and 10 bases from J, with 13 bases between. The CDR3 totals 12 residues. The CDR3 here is CAWRGLRGEQFF. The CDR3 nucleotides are TGTGCCTGGAGGGGCCTCCGGGGGGAGCAGTTCTTC.

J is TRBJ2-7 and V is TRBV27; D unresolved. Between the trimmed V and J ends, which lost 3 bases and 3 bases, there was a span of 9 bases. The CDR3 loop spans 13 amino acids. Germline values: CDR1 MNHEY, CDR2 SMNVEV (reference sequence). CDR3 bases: TGTGCCAGCAGTTTTGGGCAGTTCTACGAGCAGTACTTC. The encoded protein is CASSFGQFYEQYF.

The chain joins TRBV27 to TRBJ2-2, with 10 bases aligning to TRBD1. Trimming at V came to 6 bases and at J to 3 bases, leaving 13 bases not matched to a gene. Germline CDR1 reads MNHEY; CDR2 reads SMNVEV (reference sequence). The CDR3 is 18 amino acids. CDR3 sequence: CASRITPPGQGYTGELFF. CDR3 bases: TGTGCCAGCAGGATCACCCCCCCGGGACAGGGGTACACCGGGGAGCTGTTTTTT.

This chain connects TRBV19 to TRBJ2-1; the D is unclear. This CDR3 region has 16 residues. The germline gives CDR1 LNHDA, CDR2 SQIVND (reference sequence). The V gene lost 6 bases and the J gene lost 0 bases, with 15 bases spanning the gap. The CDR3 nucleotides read TGTGCCAGTAGCCCTCGACGGCTTAGCTCCTACAATGAGCAGTTCTTC. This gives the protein CASSPRRLSSYNEQFF.

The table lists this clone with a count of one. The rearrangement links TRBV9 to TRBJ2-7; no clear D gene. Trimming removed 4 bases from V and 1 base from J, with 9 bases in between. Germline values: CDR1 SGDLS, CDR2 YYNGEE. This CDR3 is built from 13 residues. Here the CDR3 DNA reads TGTGCCAGCAGCCCCCCTTTTTCCTACGAGCAGTACTTC. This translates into CASSPPFSYEQYF. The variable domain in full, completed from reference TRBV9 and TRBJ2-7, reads DSGVTQTPKHLITATGQRVTLRCSPRSGDLSVYWYQQSLDQGLQFLIQYYNGEERAKGNILERFSAQQFPDLHSELNLSSLELGDSALYFCASSPPFSYEQYFGPGTRLTVT.

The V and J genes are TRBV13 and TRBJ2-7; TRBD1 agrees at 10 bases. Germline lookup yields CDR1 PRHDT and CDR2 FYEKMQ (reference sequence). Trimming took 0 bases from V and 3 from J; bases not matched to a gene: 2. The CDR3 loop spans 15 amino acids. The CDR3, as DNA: TGTGCCAGCAGCTTAGGGACAGGGGGCGGCTACGAGCAGTACTTC. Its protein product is CASSLGTGGGYEQYF.

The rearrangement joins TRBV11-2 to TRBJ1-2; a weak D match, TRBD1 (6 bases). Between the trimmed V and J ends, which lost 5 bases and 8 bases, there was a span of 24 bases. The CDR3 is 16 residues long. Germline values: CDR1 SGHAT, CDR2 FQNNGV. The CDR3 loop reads CASSPLTGSGAIGYTF. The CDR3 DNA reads TGTGCCAGCAGCCCGTTGACAGGTTCAGGCGCTATCGGCTACACCTTC.

The CDR3 DNA reads TGTGCCAGCAGCCCACGGACAGGCCTATCCTACAATGAGCAGTTCTTC. Translated: CASSPRTGLSYNEQFF. This sequence joins TRBV9 and TRBJ2-1; 7 bases match TRBD1. The CDR3 has 16 residues. Unmatched junction bases numbered 8, after V lost 4 bases and J lost 1 base. Per the germline V gene, CDR1 is SGDLS and CDR2 is YYNGEE.

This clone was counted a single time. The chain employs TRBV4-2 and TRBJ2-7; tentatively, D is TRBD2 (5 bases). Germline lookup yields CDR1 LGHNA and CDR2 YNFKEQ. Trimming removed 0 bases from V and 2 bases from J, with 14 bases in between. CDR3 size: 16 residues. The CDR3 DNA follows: TGTGCCAGCAGCCAAGATACAGTATCGAGGGCCTACGAGCAGTACTTC. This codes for CASSQDTVSRAYEQYF.

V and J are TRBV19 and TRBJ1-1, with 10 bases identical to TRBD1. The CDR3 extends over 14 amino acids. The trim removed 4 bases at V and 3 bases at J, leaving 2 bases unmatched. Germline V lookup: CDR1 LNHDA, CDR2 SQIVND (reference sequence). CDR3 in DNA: TGTGCCAGTAGTACCGGGACAGGGGACACTGAAGCTTTCTTT. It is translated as CASSTGTGDTEAFF.

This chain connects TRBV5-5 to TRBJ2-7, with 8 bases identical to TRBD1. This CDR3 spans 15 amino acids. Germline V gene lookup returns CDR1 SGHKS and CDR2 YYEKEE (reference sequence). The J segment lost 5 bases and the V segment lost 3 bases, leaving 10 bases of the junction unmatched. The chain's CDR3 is CASSSWTGRYDEQYF. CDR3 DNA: TGTGCCAGCAGCTCTTGGACAGGGCGATATGACGAGCAGTACTTC. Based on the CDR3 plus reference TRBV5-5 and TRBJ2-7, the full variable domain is DAGVTQSPTHLIKTRGQQVTLRCSPISGHKSVSWYQQVLGQGPQFIFQYYEKEERGRGNFPDRFSARQFPNYSSELNVNALLLGDSALYLCASSSWTGRYDEQYFGPGTRLTVT.

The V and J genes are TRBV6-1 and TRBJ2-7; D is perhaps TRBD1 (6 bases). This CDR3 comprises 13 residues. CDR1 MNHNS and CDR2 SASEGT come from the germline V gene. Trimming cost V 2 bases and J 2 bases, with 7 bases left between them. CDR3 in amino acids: CASSERDTYEQYF. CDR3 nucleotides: TGTGCCAGCAGTGAAAGGGACACCTACGAGCAGTACTTC.

This CDR3 is CASSLGLAGPSTDTQYF. The DNA for the CDR3 is TGTGCCAGCAGCTTGGGACTAGCGGGACCTAGCACAGATACGCAGTATTTT. The rearrangement links TRBV7-7 to TRBJ2-3; TRBD2 aligns across 13 bases. The CDR3 runs to 17 residues. Germline CDR1 is SSHAT and CDR2 is FNYEAQ (reference sequence). V was clipped by 3 bases and J by 0 bases; unmatched bases: 3.

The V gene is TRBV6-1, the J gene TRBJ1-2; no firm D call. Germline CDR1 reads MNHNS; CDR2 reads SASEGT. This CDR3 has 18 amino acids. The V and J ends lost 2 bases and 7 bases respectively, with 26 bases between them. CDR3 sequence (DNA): TGTGCCAGCAGTGAATGGGCCGGGCAGCCCAACCCTAAGGGTGGCTACACCTTC. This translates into CASSEWAGQPNPKGGYTF.

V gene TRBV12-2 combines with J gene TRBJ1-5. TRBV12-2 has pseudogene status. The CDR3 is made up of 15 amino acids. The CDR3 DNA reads TGTGCAAGTCGCTTAGCTCTAAGTGGCAATCAGCCCCAGCATTTT. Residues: CASRLALSGNQPQHF.

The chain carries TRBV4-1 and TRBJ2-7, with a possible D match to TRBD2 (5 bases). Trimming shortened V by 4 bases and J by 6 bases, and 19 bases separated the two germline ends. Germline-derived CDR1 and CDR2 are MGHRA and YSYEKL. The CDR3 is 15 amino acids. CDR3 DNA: TGCGCCAGCAGCCGATCCCCCGTTGGAGCGGTCGAGCAGTACTTC. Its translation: CASSRSPVGAVEQYF.

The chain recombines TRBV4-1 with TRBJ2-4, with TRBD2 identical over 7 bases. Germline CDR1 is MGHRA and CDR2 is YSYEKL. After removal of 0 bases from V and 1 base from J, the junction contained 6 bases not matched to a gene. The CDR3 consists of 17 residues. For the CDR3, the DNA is TGCGCCAGCAGCCAAGATCTTTGGGAGGGGGCCAAAAACATTCAGTACTTC. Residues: CASSQDLWEGAKNIQYF.

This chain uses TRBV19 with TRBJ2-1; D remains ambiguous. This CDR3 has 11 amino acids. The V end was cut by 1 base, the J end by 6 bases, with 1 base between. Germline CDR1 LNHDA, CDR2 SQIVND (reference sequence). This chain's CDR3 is CASSIGNEQFF. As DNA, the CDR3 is TGTGCCAGTAGTATAGGCAATGAGCAGTTCTTC.